The 2 T cell receptor beta chains below come from one sample, sequenced in a study of blood T cell repertoires in COVID-19. Assay: immunoSEQ multiplex PCR; the TCRdb copy retains only in-frame clones and omits some. The data hold about 190,000 clones, with 88% observed a single time. Material: peripheral blood. The receptors were gathered from a woman aged 35 to 49 who had recovered from COVID-19.

J is TRBJ2-2 and V is TRBV10-3; 12 nucleotides match TRBD1. The V gene end was trimmed by 6 bases and the J gene end by 6 bases; junction bases not matched to a gene: 11. The CDR3 is 17 residues long. Germline CDR1 reads ENHRY; CDR2 reads SYGVKD. The CDR3 protein is CAIRTGQGARGAGELFF. The CDR3, as DNA: TGTGCCATCAGGACGGGACAGGGGGCGCGAGGAGCCGGGGAGCTGTTTTTT.

This rearrangement joins TRBV5-1 to TRBJ2-1; 9 nucleotides match TRBD2. J was trimmed by 8 bases and V by 4 bases; bases with no gene match: 16. In germline, CDR1 is SGHRS, CDR2 YFSETQ. The CDR3 totals 17 residues. For the CDR3, the DNA is TGCGCCAGCAGCGTGTCCCCTAGCGGGAAGGATGCGGATGAGCAGTTCTTC. Protein product: CASSVSPSGKDADEQFF.